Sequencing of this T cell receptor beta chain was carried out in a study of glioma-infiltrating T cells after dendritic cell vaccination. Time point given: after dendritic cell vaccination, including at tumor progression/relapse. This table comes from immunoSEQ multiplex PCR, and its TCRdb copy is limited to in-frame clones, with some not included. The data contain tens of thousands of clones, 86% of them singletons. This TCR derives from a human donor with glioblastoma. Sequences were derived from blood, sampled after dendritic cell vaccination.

CDR3 bases: TGCGCCAGCAGCCCCTCAGGAGGGCGGGATTGGGAAAAACTGTTTTTT. Encoded protein: CASSPSGGRDWEKLFF. The rearrangement joins TRBV4-3 to TRBJ1-4, with D hard to call. The CDR3 is 16 residues long. Per germline, CDR1 LGHNA and CDR2 YSLEER. V gave up 4 bases and J gave up 8 bases, with 20 bases separating them.